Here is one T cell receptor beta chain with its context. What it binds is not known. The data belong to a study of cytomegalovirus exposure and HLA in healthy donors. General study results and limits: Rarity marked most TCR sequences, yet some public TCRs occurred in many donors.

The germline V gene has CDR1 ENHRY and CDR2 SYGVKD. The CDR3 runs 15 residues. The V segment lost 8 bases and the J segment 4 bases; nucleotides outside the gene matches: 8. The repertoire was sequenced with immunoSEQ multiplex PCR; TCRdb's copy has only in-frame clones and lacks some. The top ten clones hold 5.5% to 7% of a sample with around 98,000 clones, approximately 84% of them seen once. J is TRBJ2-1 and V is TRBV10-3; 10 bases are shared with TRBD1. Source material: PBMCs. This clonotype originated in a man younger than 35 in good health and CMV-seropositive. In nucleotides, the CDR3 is TGTGCCATCGTCTCTGGACAGGGGGGATACAATGAGCAGTTCTTC. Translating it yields CAIVSGQGGYNEQFF.